A single sample gave rise to the 5 T cell receptor beta chains below, sequenced in a study of vaccination effects on CD4 cells after COVID-19. For these receptors, no antigen is known. Repertoires were generated with immunoSEQ multiplex PCR, while TCRdb's copy carries only in-frame clones and drops some. The table has 11,000 to 15,000 clones, about three quarters seen once. ViraFEST assay sequencing came after antigen-specific CD4+ T cells were expanded with viral peptide pools. An approximately ten-day culture period preceded the isolation of CD4+ T cells. Between March and December 2020, the person had a SARS-CoV-2 infection that PCR confirmed. Participants were given two doses of BNT162b2 or mRNA-1273 vaccine. The specimen comprised CD4+ T cells from PBMCs cultured with HCoV-NL63 spike peptides, sampled after COVID-19 vaccination. The receptors here all came from a human donor who had a prior SARS-CoV-2 infection.

This clone was observed once. The chain uses TRBV29-1 and TRBJ2-5; 7 positions match TRBD1. Unmatched junction bases numbered 12, after V lost 6 bases and J lost 5 bases. Germline values: CDR1 SQVTM, CDR2 ANQGSEA. This CDR3 contains 14 residues. In DNA, the CDR3 is TGCAGCGTGGAAAGGGGGCGCCTCGCCGAGACCCAGTACTTC. Its translation: CSVERGRLAETQYF.

This clone was recorded a few times. V gene TRBV20-1 combines with J gene TRBJ2-4; 7 bases fit TRBD1. The CDR3 contains 11 residues. V lost 5 bases to trimming and J lost 13 bases; unmatched junction nucleotides: 8. CDR1 and CDR2 (germline): DFQATT, SNEGSKA (reference sequence). For the CDR3, the DNA is TGCAGTGCTTCCCCTCGACAGGGACAGTACTTC. Its protein is CSASPRQGQYF.

The chain is built from TRBV6-7 and TRBJ2-3; 10 bases align to TRBD2. TRBV6-7 is flagged as an ORF with uncertain function. The CDR3 sequence is 16 residues long. The J segment lost 3 bases and the V segment lost 6 bases, leaving 9 bases of the junction unmatched. CDR3 region: CASRTEREGQTDTQYF. For the CDR3, the DNA is TGTGCCAGCAGGACCGAGCGGGAGGGCCAGACAGATACGCAGTATTTT.

J is TRBJ1-5 and V is TRBV29-1; 7 bases are shared with TRBD1. CDR3 length: 15 residues. J was trimmed by 0 bases and V by 5 bases; bases with no gene match: 7. Germline CDR1 and CDR2: SQVTM and ANQGSEA. CDR3 sequence (DNA): TGCAGCGTTAAAAGGACAGGTGATAGCAATCAGCCCCAGCATTTT. Protein: CSVKRTGDSNQPQHF.

This clone was found a few times. V gene TRBV19 combines with J gene TRBJ1-5; D is perhaps TRBD1 (6 bases). Germline V gives CDR1 LNHDA, CDR2 SQIVND (reference sequence). V dropped 2 bases and J dropped 2 bases, with 13 bases sitting between them. The CDR3 is 16 amino acids. The CDR3 region is CASSILGAHGNQPQHF. In nucleotides, the CDR3 is TGTGCCAGTAGTATATTGGGGGCCCATGGCAATCAGCCCCAGCATTTT.